Shown below are 8 T cell receptor beta chains from a single sample sequenced in a study of blood T cell repertoires in COVID-19. Measured with immunoSEQ multiplex PCR; TCRdb has only the in-frame clones, and not every one. The table records 150,000 to 200,000 clones, around nine tenths of them present only once. The sequencing sample was made of peripheral blood. Every receptor here comes from a human donor in a cohort sampled during active COVID-19.

V is TRBV4-1 and J is TRBJ2-3; 7 bases are a match to TRBD2. CDR1 is MGHRA and CDR2 is YSYEKL in the germline V gene. V lost 7 bases and J lost 1; bases outside the gene matches: 8. The CDR3 consists of 15 residues. The CDR3, as DNA: TGCGCCAGCACCAGGGACTACTCTGGCACAGATACGCAGTATTTT. This encodes CASTRDYSGTDTQYF.

This sequence joins TRBV10-3 and TRBJ1-2; the D gene is possibly TRBD1 (5 bases). Germline V CDR1 and CDR2: ENHRY, SYGVKD. Between the trimmed V and J ends, which lost 2 bases and 4 bases, there was a span of 8 bases. The CDR3 has 13 residues. The CDR3 loop is CAISESRGYGYTF. The CDR3 DNA reads as TGTGCCATCAGTGAGAGTAGGGGCTATGGCTACACCTTC.

The chain carries TRBV7-2 and TRBJ2-2, with 10 positions matching TRBD2. CDR1 and CDR2 (germline): SGHTA, FQGNSA. J was trimmed by 1 base and V by 5 bases; bases with no gene match: 4. The CDR3 consists of 16 residues. CDR3 bases: TGTGCCAGCAGCGCCCGGACTAGCGGGAACACCGGGGAGCTGTTTTTT. It is translated as CASSARTSGNTGELFF.

The chain combines TRBV2 with TRBJ2-5; 8 bases are shared with TRBD1. J gave up 3 bases and V 6 bases, and 0 bases lay outside the gene matches. This CDR3 has 12 amino acids. CDR1 and CDR2 (germline): SNHLY, FYNNEI. CDR3 DNA sequence: TGTGCCAGCAGGGACAGGGAAGAGACCCAGTACTTC. Encoded protein: CASRDREETQYF.

J is TRBJ2-1 and V is TRBV5-6; TRBD2 matches 10 bases. CDR1 and CDR2 from the germline V gene are SGHDT and YYEEEE. CDR3 length equals 17 residues. The J segment lost 8 bases and the V segment lost 2 bases, leaving 13 bases of the junction unmatched. The CDR3 is CASSFRLAGLAFHEQFF. As DNA, the CDR3 is TGTGCCAGCAGCTTCCGACTCGCGGGACTAGCGTTCCATGAGCAGTTCTTC.

This clone occurred a few times. The CDR3 sequence: CASSSTGLTSPLHF. CDR3 nucleotide sequence: TGTGCCAGTAGTAGCACAGGGTTAACTTCACCCCTCCACTTT. The chain links TRBV19 to TRBJ1-6; the D gene is possibly TRBD1 (6 bases). This CDR3 is built from 14 residues. Germline lookup yields CDR1 LNHDA and CDR2 SQIVND (reference sequence). V dropped 4 bases and J dropped 9 bases, with 13 bases sitting between them.

This chain uses TRBV2 with TRBJ2-1, with D tentatively TRBD2 (7 bases). CDR3 length: 14 residues. The germline V gene has CDR1 SNHLY and CDR2 FYNNEI. V lost 4 bases and J 8 bases, leaving 15 bases between the germline ends. CDR3 region: CASSGGGGAHEQFF. In DNA, the CDR3 is TGTGCCAGCAGTGGGGGCGGGGGCGCGCATGAGCAGTTCTTC. The variable domain in full, with the rest retrieved from reference TRBV2 and TRBJ2-1, is EPEVTQTPSHQVTQMGQEVILRCVPISNHLYFYWYRQILGQKVEFLVSFYNNEISEKSEIFDDQFSVERPDGSNFTLKIRSTKLEDSAMYFCASSGGGGAHEQFFGPGTRLTVL.

This clone was observed a handful of times. The gene calls are TRBV9 and TRBJ1-3; 7 bases are shared with TRBD1. The CDR3 runs to 16 residues. V gave up 4 bases and J gave up 4 bases; unmatched junction bases: 11. Germline lookup yields CDR1 SGDLS and CDR2 YYNGEE. The CDR3 nucleotides are TGTGCCAGCAGCCCACATAACAGGGGAGGAGGAAACACCATATATTTT. As protein: CASSPHNRGGGNTIYF.